This TCR beta chain originates from a study of T cell repertoires in cytomegalovirus infection. Study background: Well-studied HLA-B-restricted epitopes and recently identified HLA-C-restricted epitopes of CMV were both used in the study. Public TCR beta signatures provided an indication of both CMV infection and a matching HLA type. Study results and caveats: Within the response measured ex vivo, HLA-C-restricted CMV-specific TCR beta clonotypes were dominant.

One entry per CDR3 protein results from TCRdb running MiXCR on the reads. This table has roughly 920,000 distinct CDR3 sequences, approximately 33% appearing once. V dropped 3 bases and J dropped 5; count of bases not matched to a gene: 6. The CDR3 extends over 14 amino acids. Germline-derived CDR1 and CDR2 are SGHVS and FQNEAQ. Points on this clonotype: Its specificity is unknown.

The sequence was collected from a human donor in good health (CMV status not recorded). Some clones in this sample may be carry-over from other donors' samples. The material was cultured CD8+ T cells from PBMCs, obtained from culture after CMV antigen stimulation. The gene calls are TRBV7-8 and TRBJ1-1; 7 nucleotides align to TRBD1. CDR3 DNA sequence: TGTGCCAGCAGCTTGTACAGGGGTAGGACTGAAGCTTTCTTT. The encoded protein is CASSLYRGRTEAFF.